This record concerns one TCR beta chain sequence. It lacks a known antigen. The input lacks base qualities; no much larger clone sits a single base away. The immunoSEQ hsTCRB v3.0 assay was used at survey level resolution for TRB variable region sequencing. TRB sequencing targeted a depth of roughly 35,000-55,000 T-cell genomes per sample. Pooled TRB libraries were sequenced on an Illumina MiSeq with a v3 150-cycle kit. The study's own analysis went as follows. Repertoire analysis ran in R within a reproducible Nextflow workflow covering QC, data transformation and analysis. LymphoSeq2, an R package for AIRR-Seq data exploration, was used to implement custom analyses. Several samples that produced fewer than 5000 total TRB sequences were removed, so approximately 190 HIV repertoires were analyzed. Among the 180 to 200 retained HIV repertoires, 55 to 65 were collected before ART initiation and roughly 130 were collected after ART initiation. Each repertoire was downsampled to 5000 TRB nucleotide sequences, and summary statistics were averaged across 100 downsampling iterations. The analysis kept only TRB sequences whose CDR3 regions were at least seven amino acids long. Diversity was measured with a Shannon entropy-derived clonality score and the Gini coefficient. Repertoire networks linked the top 5000 CDR3 amino acid sequences whenever two sequences differed by an edit distance of one. For TRB CDR3 amino acid sequences, antigen specificity groups and MHC restriction were predicted with GLIPH2. To flag known associations with CMV, EBV, HIV or tissue antigens, CDR3 amino acid sequences were compared against VDJdb and McPAS-TCR. Pre-ART, post-ART and control groups were compared with Wilcoxon signed-rank tests and Holm-Bonferroni correction. The source is immuneACCESS, and TCRdb retained only in-frame sequences with V and J called. Part of the clones is not carried over; for the studies checked, unresolved V genes explain less than half of this, and the remainder is unexplained. D and trimming come from the DNA, and the V and J calls and clone size come from that table. Recorded for this sample are about 27,000 clones; roughly 80% of them occurred a single time. Of the sample, more than 7.5% falls within the top ten clones.

This record belongs to a study of long-term antiretroviral therapy in people with HIV (dated by TCRdb to 2022 to 2024). In the study overall: The earliest samples were collected approximately a decade before the 2015 WHO recommendation for immediate ART, a period when ART was typically delayed until CD4 counts fell. No cross-contamination during QIAcube processing was shown when test extractions of a monoclonal T-cell line were performed alongside a few dozen polyclonal samples. Eleven of the 30 participants with HIV were female. A total of 150 to 200 cryopreserved PBMC samples came from approximately 30 adults with confirmed HIV infection and were collected serially over a mean of roughly six years (range 1-12). This retrospective serial study examined whether starting ART and sustained HIV suppression were associated with changes in the composition and diversity of the TRB repertoire in peripheral blood. On the study overall, not on this receptor specifically: Expanded TRB clones identified before ART initiation dominated the repertoire across all time points, though the dominance fluctuated and decreased in many PLHIV after ART. Because cell numbers in pre-ART samples were limited, unsorted PBMC were profiled instead of sorted CD4+ and CD8+ T cells. CDR3 length ranges in HIV repertoires were narrower than in controls, and network structure suggested an antigen-experienced repertoire with only a slight naive shift after ART. Limited PBMC availability meant only the TCR beta chain was sequenced, without alpha chain pairing. Samples dated from the mid-2000s to the late 2010s, and the ART regimens used may be less effective than current ones. Inferences about post-ART repertoire changes were limited because no data were available on ART adherence, viral resistance or therapy changes. Starting ART was linked to a significant rise in TRB diversity, yet even with long-term ART the diversity remained significantly lower than in transplant donor controls.

Ends trimmed: V by 1 base, J by 2 bases; bases unmatched to a gene: 5. The CDR3, cysteine through phenylalanine, is 15 amino acids long. The read is trimmed to its CDR3 DNA, 45 bases read in frame from base 1. As encoded in the germline V gene, CDR1 is SQVTM while CDR2 is ANQGSEA. To be included, a participant needed at least one PBMC sample from before ART initiation plus at least two post-ART samples. Every participant with HIV received treatment in the United States of America. Before DNA extraction, cryopreserved samples of about 0.9-10 million PBMC were thawed and then washed. At the time of the earliest PBMC sample, participants with HIV were aged between roughly 20 and 54 years. PBMC samples were contributed by each participant from 1-4 timepoints before ART initiation and 2-8 timepoints after ART initiation, with a median of 7 samples. Serial HIV viral load, CD4+ T-cell count, ART history and demographic data were obtained for every participant. Using a Qiagen kit on a QIAcube, genomic DNA was extracted from unsorted PBMC, with samples processed in batches of 12.

This clonotype was sampled from a man between 35 and 55 years old with HIV. The rearranged chain carries TRBV29-1 and TRBJ2-3, and TRBD1 aligns with 8 junction nucleotides. The sample consisted of unsorted PBMCs, taken 3 years after starting antiretroviral therapy. Read as DNA, the sequence is TGCAGCGTTGAAGGACAGGGGTTACACACAGATACGCAGTATTTT. Its amino acids are CSVEGQGLHTDTQYF.